The entry that follows covers one T cell receptor beta chain sequence. Its specificity is not known. This specimen comes from a study of PD-1 blockade in classical Hodgkin lymphoma. Findings of the study overall: Complete responders possessed baseline diversity comparable to newly diagnosed patients.

Each patient's relapse followed autologous stem cell transplantation, and brentuximab vedotin exposure varied. Clones were read by immunoSEQ multiplex PCR, and TCRdb kept only the in-frame ones, dropping some. The sample has tens of thousands of clones, 75% to 90% seen once. In germline, CDR1 is MNHEY, CDR2 SMNVEV (reference sequence). The CDR3 runs to 19 residues. The J segment lost 5 bases and the V segment lost 6 bases, leaving 18 bases of the junction unmatched. The receptor's source is a human donor with classical Hodgkin lymphoma. The source material was peripheral blood mononuclear cells (PBMCs), sampled at baseline. The rearrangement uses TRBV27 and TRBJ2-5; 13 bases match TRBD2. CDR3 sequence reads: CASRALGLAGLRKAETQYF. As DNA, the CDR3 is TGTGCCAGCAGGGCCCTGGGACTAGCGGGATTAAGAAAGGCGGAGACCCAGTACTTC.